These 6 T cell receptor beta chains were sequenced from one sample in a study of cytomegalovirus exposure and HLA in healthy donors. PCR used 60 Vbeta primers and 13 Jbeta primers. This table comes from immunoSEQ multiplex PCR, and its TCRdb copy is limited to in-frame clones, with some not included. The table lists around 300,000 clones, about 66% of them singletons. The sample consisted of PBMCs. These receptors originate from a female donor in good health and CMV-seronegative.

This clone came up a few times. J is TRBJ2-5 and V is TRBV15; 8 bases agree with TRBD1. The CDR3 sequence is 17 residues long. CDR1 and CDR2 from the germline V gene are LNHNV and YYDKDF (reference sequence). Unmatched junction bases numbered 13, after V lost 3 bases and J lost 4 bases. In DNA form, the CDR3 reads TGTGCCACCAGCAGTCCGTCACAGGGGGTAAAGGGAGAGACCCAGTACTTC. Protein: CATSSPSQGVKGETQYF.

The chain recombines TRBV29-1 with TRBJ1-1; tentatively, D is TRBD1 (5 bases). Germline loops: CDR1 SQVTM, CDR2 ANQGSEA. The CDR3 is made up of 14 amino acids. The V end was cut by 7 bases, the J end by 1 base, with 16 bases between. The CDR3 nucleotides read TGCAGCGCCATCCTGATTGACAGGAACACTGAAGCTTTCTTT. It specifies CSAILIDRNTEAFF. The variable domain in full, completed from reference TRBV29-1 and TRBJ1-1, reads SAVISQKPSRDICQRGTSLTIQCQVDSQVTMMFWYRQQPGQSLTLIATANQGSEATYESGFVIDKFPISRPNLTFSTLTVSNMSPEDSSIYLCSAILIDRNTEAFFGQGTRLTVV.

This clone was seen a handful of times. V is TRBV28 and J is TRBJ2-1, with 10 nucleotides matching TRBD2. In germline, CDR1 is MDHEN, CDR2 SYDVKM. With 6 bases clipped from V and 0 bases from J, the junction kept 2 bases outside the gene matches. This CDR3 has 15 residues. The CDR3 sequence is CASRLAGGSYNEQFF. The CDR3 nucleotides are TGTGCCAGCAGATTAGCGGGAGGCTCCTACAATGAGCAGTTCTTC.

The chain links TRBV6-1 to TRBJ1-4, with a weak D call TRBD1 (6 bases). V was trimmed by 4 bases and J by 8 bases, leaving 17 bases between them. From germline, CDR1 is MNHNS and CDR2 SASEGT. This CDR3 comprises 15 residues. The CDR3 reads CASSVLQGSGEKLFF. The CDR3 DNA follows: TGTGCCAGCAGTGTCCTACAGGGCTCGGGGGAAAAACTGTTTTTT.

CDR3 nucleotide sequence: TGCGCCAGCAGCCTCCCAACAGGGACAGATGAGCAGTTCTTC. It translates to CASSLPTGTDEQFF. V and J are TRBV4-1 and TRBJ2-1; the match to TRBD1 covers 7 bases. Germline CDR1 MGHRA, CDR2 YSYEKL. V shed 4 bases and J 8 bases; nucleotides not matched to a gene: 8. This CDR3 is built from 14 residues.

This clone appeared a few times. The rearrangement uses TRBV4-1 and TRBJ2-5; TRBD2 aligns across 10 bases. CDR3 size: 17 residues. With V trimmed by 0 bases and J by 4 bases, 8 bases remained unmatched. CDR1 is MGHRA and CDR2 is YSYEKL in the germline V gene. DNA of the CDR3: TGCGCCAGCAGCCAAGAAGACCCGAGCGGGAGGGGAGAGACCCAGTACTTC. Translated, it gives CASSQEDPSGRGETQYF.